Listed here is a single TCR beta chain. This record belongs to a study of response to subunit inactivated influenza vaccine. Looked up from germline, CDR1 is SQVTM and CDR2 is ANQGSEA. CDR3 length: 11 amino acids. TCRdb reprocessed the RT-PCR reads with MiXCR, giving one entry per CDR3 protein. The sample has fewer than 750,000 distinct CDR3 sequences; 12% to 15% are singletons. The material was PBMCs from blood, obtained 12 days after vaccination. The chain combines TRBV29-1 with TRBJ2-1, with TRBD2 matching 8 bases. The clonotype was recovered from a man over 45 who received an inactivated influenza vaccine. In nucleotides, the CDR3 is TGCAGTGTAGCGGGATACAATGAGCAGTTCTTC. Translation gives CSVAGYNEQFF.